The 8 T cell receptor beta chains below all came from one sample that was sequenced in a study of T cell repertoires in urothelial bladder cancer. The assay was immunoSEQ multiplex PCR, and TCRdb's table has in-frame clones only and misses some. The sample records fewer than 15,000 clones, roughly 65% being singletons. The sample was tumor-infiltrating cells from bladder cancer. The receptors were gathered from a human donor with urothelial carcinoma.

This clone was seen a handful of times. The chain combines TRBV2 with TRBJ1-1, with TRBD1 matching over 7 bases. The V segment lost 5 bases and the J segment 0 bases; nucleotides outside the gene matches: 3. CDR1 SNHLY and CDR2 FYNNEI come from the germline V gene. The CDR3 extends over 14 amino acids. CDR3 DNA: TGTGCCAGCAGTCCGGGACAGTTGAACACTGAAGCTTTCTTT. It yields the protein CASSPGQLNTEAFF.

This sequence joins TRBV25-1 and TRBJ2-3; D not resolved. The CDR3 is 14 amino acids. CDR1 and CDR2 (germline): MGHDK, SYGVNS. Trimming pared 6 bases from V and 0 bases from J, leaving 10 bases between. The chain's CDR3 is CASSLGASTDTQYF. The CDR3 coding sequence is TGTGCCAGCAGCTTAGGTGCTAGCACAGATACGCAGTATTTT. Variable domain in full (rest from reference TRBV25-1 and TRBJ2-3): EADIYQTPRYLVIGTGKKITLECSQTMGHDKMYWYQQDPGMELHLIHYSYGVNSTEKGDLSSESTVSRIRTEHFPLTLESARPSHTSQYLCASSLGASTDTQYFGPGTRLTVL.

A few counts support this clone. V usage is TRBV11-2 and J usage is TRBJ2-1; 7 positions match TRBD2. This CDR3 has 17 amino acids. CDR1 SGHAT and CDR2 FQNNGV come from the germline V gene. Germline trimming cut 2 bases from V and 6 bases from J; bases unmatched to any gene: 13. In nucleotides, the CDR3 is TGTGCCAGCAGCTTAAGGCTAGCGGTTCTTTCCGGCAATGAGCAGTTCTTC. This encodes CASSLRLAVLSGNEQFF.

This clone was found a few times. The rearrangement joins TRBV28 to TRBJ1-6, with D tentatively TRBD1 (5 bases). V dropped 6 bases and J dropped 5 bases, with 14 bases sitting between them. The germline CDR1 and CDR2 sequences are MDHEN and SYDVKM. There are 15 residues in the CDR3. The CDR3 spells CASRVQGTNNSPLHF. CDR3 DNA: TGTGCCAGCAGGGTTCAGGGAACTAATAATTCACCCCTCCACTTT.

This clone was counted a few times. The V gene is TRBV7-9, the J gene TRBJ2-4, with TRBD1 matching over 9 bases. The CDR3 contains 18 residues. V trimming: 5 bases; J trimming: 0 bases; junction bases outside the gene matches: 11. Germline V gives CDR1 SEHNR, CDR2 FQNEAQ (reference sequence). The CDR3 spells CASSPGQGKLLAKNIQYF. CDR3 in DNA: TGTGCCAGCAGCCCGGGACAGGGAAAATTACTAGCCAAAAACATTCAGTACTTC.

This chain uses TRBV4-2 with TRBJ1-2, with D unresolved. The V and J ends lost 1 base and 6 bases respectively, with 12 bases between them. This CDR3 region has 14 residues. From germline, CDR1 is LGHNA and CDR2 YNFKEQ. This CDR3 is CASSQVKKGDGYTF. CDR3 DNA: TGTGCCAGCAGCCAAGTCAAAAAGGGCGATGGCTACACCTTC.

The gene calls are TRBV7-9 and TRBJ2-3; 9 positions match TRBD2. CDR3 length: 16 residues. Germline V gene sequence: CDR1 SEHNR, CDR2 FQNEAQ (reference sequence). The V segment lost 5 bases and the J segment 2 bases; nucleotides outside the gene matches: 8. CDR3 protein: CASSPGLAGFTDTQYF. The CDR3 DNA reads TGTGCCAGCAGCCCGGGGCTAGCGGGGTTCACAGATACGCAGTATTTT.

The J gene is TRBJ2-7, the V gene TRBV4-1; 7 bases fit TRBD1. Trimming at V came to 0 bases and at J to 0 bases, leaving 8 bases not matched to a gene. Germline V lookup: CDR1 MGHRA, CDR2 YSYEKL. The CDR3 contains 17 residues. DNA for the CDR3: TGCGCCAGCAGCCAAGAGTGGCGGACAGGATCCTCCTACGAGCAGTACTTC. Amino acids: CASSQEWRTGSSYEQYF.